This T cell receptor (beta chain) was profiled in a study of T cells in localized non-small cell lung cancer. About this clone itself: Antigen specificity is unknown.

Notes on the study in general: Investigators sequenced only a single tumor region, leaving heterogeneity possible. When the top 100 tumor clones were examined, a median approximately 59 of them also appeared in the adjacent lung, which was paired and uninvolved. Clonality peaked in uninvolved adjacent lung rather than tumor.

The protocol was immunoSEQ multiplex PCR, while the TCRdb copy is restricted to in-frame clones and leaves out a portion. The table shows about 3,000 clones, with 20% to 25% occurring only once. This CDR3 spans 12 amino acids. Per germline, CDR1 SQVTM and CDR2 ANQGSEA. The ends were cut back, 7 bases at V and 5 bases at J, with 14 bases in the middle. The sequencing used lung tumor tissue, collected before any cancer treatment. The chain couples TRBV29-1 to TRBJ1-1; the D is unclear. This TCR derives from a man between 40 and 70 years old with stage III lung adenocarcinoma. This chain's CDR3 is CSAARGGTEAFF. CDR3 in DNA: TGCAGCGCCGCCCGAGGAGGGACTGAAGCTTTCTTT.